Below, 17 T cell receptor beta chains from the same sample are listed, as sequenced in a study of somatic mutations in cytotoxic T cells in rheumatoid arthritis. Only in-frame clones appear in the TCRdb table, and some are missing; sequencing was by immunoSEQ multiplex PCR. Of fewer than 20,000 clones in the sample, about four fifths were seen once. Sequenced input: CD8+ T cells sorted from blood. These TCRs come from an adult with rheumatoid arthritis.

The rearrangement uses TRBV10-3 and TRBJ1-1; 11 bases match TRBD1. The CDR3 consists of 12 residues. V lost 11 bases, J lost 4 bases, and 3 bases stayed unmatched. Germline assignment: CDR1 ENHRY and CDR2 SYGVKD. The CDR3 bases are TGTGCCGTCGGACAGGGGGCCACTGAAGCTTTCTTT. The encoded protein is CAVGQGATEAFF.

Only a few counts were recorded for this clone. The chain recombines TRBV9 with TRBJ1-6, with TRBD1 matching 7 bases. Trimming took 0 bases from V and 6 from J; bases not matched to a gene: 3. Per germline, CDR1 SGDLS and CDR2 YYNGEE. The length of the CDR3 is 15 residues. The CDR3, as DNA: TGTGCCAGCAGCGTAGCGCACAGGGGTAATTCACCCCTCCACTTT. It codes for CASSVAHRGNSPLHF.

The chain has TRBV13 and TRBJ2-7; D perhaps matches TRBD1 (6 bases). V lost 3 bases to trimming and J lost 3 bases, with 9 bases between them. The CDR3 contains 13 residues. Germline values: CDR1 PRHDT, CDR2 FYEKMQ (reference sequence). CDR3 loop: CASSFGQRYEQYF. Written as DNA, the CDR3 is TGTGCCAGCAGCTTTGGACAGCGCTACGAGCAGTACTTC.

In this sample, this clone turned up once. The rearrangement joins TRBV7-6 to TRBJ1-1; D is uncertain. From germline, CDR1 is SGHVS and CDR2 FNYEAQ. The V end was cut by 5 bases, the J end by 0 bases, with 4 bases between. The CDR3 totals 12 residues. CDR3 nucleotides: TGTGCCAGCAGCGCCTTGAACACTGAAGCTTTCTTT. The encoded protein is CASSALNTEAFF.

The gene calls are TRBV9 and TRBJ2-1, with 14 bases that match TRBD2. Germline assignment: CDR1 SGDLS and CDR2 YYNGEE. The J segment lost 2 bases and the V segment lost 3 bases, leaving 7 bases of the junction unmatched. The CDR3 length is 18 residues. The chain's CDR3 is CASSATSGGAVAYNEQFF. The CDR3 region has the DNA TGTGCCAGCAGCGCGACTAGCGGGGGGGCAGTCGCCTACAATGAGCAGTTCTTC.

This chain connects TRBV6-1 to TRBJ2-1, with 10 positions matching TRBD1. This CDR3 spans 14 amino acids. V lost 8 bases to trimming and J lost 5 bases; unmatched junction nucleotides: 6. Germline-derived CDR1 and CDR2 are MNHNS and SASEGT. The CDR3 DNA is TGTGCCAGCGACCTCGACAGGGGGCACAATGAGCAGTTCTTC. The encoded protein is CASDLDRGHNEQFF.

V and J are TRBV27 and TRBJ1-5, with D hard to call. Germline V gene data show CDR1 as MNHEY and CDR2 as SMNVEV (reference sequence). The length of the CDR3 is 14 residues. Trimming removed 3 bases at V and 0 bases at J, with 6 bases between. Here the CDR3 reads CASSLDYSNQPQHF. The CDR3 DNA sequence: TGTGCCAGCAGTTTGGATTATAGCAATCAGCCCCAGCATTTT.

CDR3 loop: CASSPLGSGSTDTQYF. The CDR3 nucleotides read TGTGCCAGCAGCCCCCTGGGTAGCGGGAGCACAGATACGCAGTATTTT. The chain joins TRBV28 to TRBJ2-3, with TRBD2 matching over 7 bases. V dropped 6 bases and J dropped 0; count of bases not matched to a gene: 9. The CDR3 covers 16 residues. Germline CDR1 MDHEN, CDR2 SYDVKM.

The rearrangement uses TRBV19 and TRBJ2-1; 7 nucleotides match TRBD2. Trimming at V came to 10 bases and at J to 8 bases, leaving 11 bases not matched to a gene. CDR3 length equals 13 residues. CDR1 and CDR2 (germline): LNHDA, SQIVND (reference sequence). CDR3 nucleotide sequence: TGTGCCACTAGGGACTACCCGGCGGATGAGCAGTTCTTC. Amino acid sequence: CATRDYPADEQFF.

The chain uses TRBV10-2 and TRBJ1-2; the D is unclear. The CDR3 runs to 15 residues. Germline loops: CDR1 WSHSY, CDR2 SAAADI. V lost 4 bases to trimming and J lost 0 bases, with 12 bases between them. The chain's CDR3 is CASSVGGSANYGYTF. CDR3 sequence (DNA): TGCGCCAGCAGTGTTGGAGGCAGCGCTAACTATGGCTACACCTTC.

The rearrangement links TRBV2 to TRBJ1-4, with D possibly TRBD1 on 5 matching bases. V was shortened by 7 bases and J by 4 bases, with 13 bases between the two germline ends. In germline, CDR1 is SNHLY, CDR2 FYNNEI. The CDR3 is 14 residues long. The CDR3 region is CASIRGMGNEKLFF. In DNA form, the CDR3 reads TGTGCCAGCATAAGGGGAATGGGTAATGAAAAACTGTTTTTT. Full variable domain (remainder filled in from reference TRBV2 and TRBJ1-4): EPEVTQTPSHQVTQMGQEVILRCVPISNHLYFYWYRQILGQKVEFLVSFYNNEISEKSEIFDDQFSVERPDGSNFTLKIRSTKLEDSAMYFCASIRGMGNEKLFFGSGTQLSVL.

The rearrangement uses TRBV29-1 and TRBJ2-7; no clear D gene. The CDR3 is made up of 13 amino acids. V lost 5 bases, J lost 2 bases, and 13 bases lay in between. The germline gives CDR1 SQVTM, CDR2 ANQGSEA. CDR3 sequence (DNA): TGCAGCGTTTTCGTCATAACACCCTACGAGCAGTACTTC. Translated, it gives CSVFVITPYEQYF.

The chain links TRBV12-5 to TRBJ2-7, with D maybe TRBD1 (7 bases). Germline V gives CDR1 LGHNT, CDR2 FRNRAP. CDR3 length: 16 amino acids. Trimming left V 5 bases short and J 4 bases short, with 21 bases between. Written as DNA, the CDR3 is TGTGCTAGTGGTGAGACTAGTTACTCAGGGGGTTACGAGCAGTACTTC. Amino acid sequence: CASGETSYSGGYEQYF.

The CDR3 protein is CASRLDYNEQFF. In DNA, the CDR3 is TGTGCCAGTCGGTTGGACTACAATGAGCAGTTCTTC. The chain carries TRBV19 and TRBJ2-1; no clear D. The CDR3 runs 12 residues. Looked up from germline, CDR1 is LNHDA and CDR2 is SQIVND (reference sequence). Trimming shortened V by 8 bases and J by 3 bases, and 8 bases separated the two germline ends.

This chain connects TRBV27 to TRBJ1-5; D might be TRBD1 (6 bases). The CDR3 consists of 14 residues. V gave up 3 bases and J gave up 4 bases, with 10 bases separating them. Germline assignment: CDR1 MNHEY and CDR2 SMNVEV (reference sequence). CDR3 in amino acids: CASSLRGQNQPQHF. CDR3 sequence (DNA): TGTGCCAGCAGTTTGCGGGGGCAAAATCAGCCCCAGCATTTT.

The chain combines TRBV11-2 with TRBJ2-1; TRBD2 agrees at 14 bases. The CDR3 is made up of 15 amino acids. The V gene's germline CDR1 is SGHAT and CDR2 FQNNGV. The ends lost 3 bases at V and 8 bases at J; junction bases unmatched: 3. In nucleotides, the CDR3 is TGTGCCAGCAGCTTGGGACTAGCGGGAGTCTATGAGCAGTTCTTC. Translation gives CASSLGLAGVYEQFF.

The CDR3 sequence is CASSLGPGREDYQPQHF. DNA of the CDR3: TGTGCCAGCAGCTTAGGTCCAGGCAGGGAAGATTATCAGCCCCAGCATTTT. The chain uses TRBV7-2 and TRBJ1-5; TRBD1 might be the D (5 bases). From germline, CDR1 is SGHTA and CDR2 FQGNSA. V lost 1 base to trimming and J lost 5 bases, with 18 bases between them. The CDR3 contains 17 residues.